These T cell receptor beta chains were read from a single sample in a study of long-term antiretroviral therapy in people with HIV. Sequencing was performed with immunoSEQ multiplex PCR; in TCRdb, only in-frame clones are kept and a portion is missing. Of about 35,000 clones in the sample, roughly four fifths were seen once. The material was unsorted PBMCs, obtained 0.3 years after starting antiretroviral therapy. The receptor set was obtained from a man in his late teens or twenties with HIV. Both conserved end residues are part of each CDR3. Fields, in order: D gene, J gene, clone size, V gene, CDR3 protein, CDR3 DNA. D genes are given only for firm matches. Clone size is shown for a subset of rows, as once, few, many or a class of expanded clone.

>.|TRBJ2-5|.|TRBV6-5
CASSYGETQYF
TGTGCCAGCAGTTACGGGGAGACCCAGTACTTC
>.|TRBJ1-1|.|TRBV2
CASSDGGQMNTEAFF
TGTGCCAGCAGTGACGGTGGGCAGATGAACACTGAAGCTTTCTTT
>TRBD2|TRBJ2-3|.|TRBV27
CASSFLRTSGRLSDTQYF
TGTGCCAGCAGTTTTCTCCGGACTAGCGGGAGACTCTCAGATACGCAGTATTTT
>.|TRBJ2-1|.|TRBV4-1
CASSRPSGYNEQFF
TGCGCCAGCAGCCGCCCAAGCGGTTACAATGAGCAGTTCTTC
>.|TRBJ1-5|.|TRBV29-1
CSVQGAGSNQPQHF
TGCAGCGTCCAGGGAGCGGGGAGCAATCAGCCCCAGCATTTT
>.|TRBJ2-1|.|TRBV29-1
CSVDGGRTGDEQFF
TGCAGCGTTGATGGGGGGCGGACAGGCGATGAGCAGTTCTTC
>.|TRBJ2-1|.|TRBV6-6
CASSPSSTYNEQFF
TGTGCCAGCAGCCCGAGCAGCACCTACAATGAGCAGTTCTTC
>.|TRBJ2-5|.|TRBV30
CALSGGAGETQYF
TGTGCCTTGTCTGGGGGCGCGGGAGAGACCCAGTACTTC
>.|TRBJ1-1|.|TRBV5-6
CASSLKDREAFF
TGTGCCAGCAGCTTGAAAGACAGGGAAGCTTTCTTT
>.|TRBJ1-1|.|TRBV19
CASSPGTLNTEAFF
TGTGCCAGTAGTCCCGGGACTCTGAACACTGAAGCTTTCTTT
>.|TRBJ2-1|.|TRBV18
CASSPPGPDEQFF
TGTGCCAGCTCACCTCCGGGTCCGGATGAGCAGTTCTTC
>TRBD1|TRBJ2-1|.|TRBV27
CASSWDRGHNEQFF
TGTGCCAGCAGTTGGGACAGGGGGCACAATGAGCAGTTCTTC
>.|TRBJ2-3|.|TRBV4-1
CASSQTSLLTDTQYF
TGCGCCAGCAGCCAGACAAGCCTCCTCACAGATACGCAGTATTTT
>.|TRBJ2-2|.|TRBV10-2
CASKGPGELFF
TGCGCCAGCAAGGGACCCGGGGAGCTGTTTTTT
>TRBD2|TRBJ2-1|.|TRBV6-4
CASSNAGTSGWDEQFF
TGTGCCAGCAGTAACGCCGGGACTAGCGGGTGGGATGAGCAGTTCTTC
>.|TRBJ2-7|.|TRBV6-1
CASSEGAGSSYEQYF
TGTGCCAGCAGTGAAGGGGCAGGAAGCTCCTACGAGCAGTACTTC
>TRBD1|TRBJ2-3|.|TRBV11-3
CASSLRDRALF
TGTGCCAGCAGCTTAAGGGACAGGGCCCTCTTT
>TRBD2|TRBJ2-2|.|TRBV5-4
CASSFSLAGGQGGELFF
TGTGCCAGCAGCTTCTCGCTAGCGGGGGGGCAAGGCGGGGAGCTGTTTTTT
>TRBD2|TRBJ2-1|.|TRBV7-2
CASSLKRGGIDNEQFF
TGTGCCAGCAGCCTAAAACGGGGGGGGATCGACAATGAGCAGTTCTTC
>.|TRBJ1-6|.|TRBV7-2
CASSTIVTGSSPLHF
TGTGCCAGCAGCACAATAGTAACAGGGAGCTCACCCCTCCACTTT
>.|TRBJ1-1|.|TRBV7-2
CASSFYVDTEAFF
TGTGCCAGCAGCTTCTATGTGGACACTGAAGCTTTCTTT
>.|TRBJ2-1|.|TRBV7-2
CASSPQTFLYNEQFF
TGTGCCAGCAGCCCTCAAACCTTCTTATACAATGAGCAGTTCTTC
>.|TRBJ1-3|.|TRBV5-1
CASAHNTGSSGNTIYF
TGCGCCAGCGCACACAATACAGGGAGCTCTGGAAACACCATATATTTT
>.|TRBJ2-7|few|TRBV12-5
CASGFGQGYEQYF
TGTGCTAGTGGTTTTGGGCAGGGGTACGAGCAGTACTTC
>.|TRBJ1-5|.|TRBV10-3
CAISDRGESQPQHF
TGTGCCATCAGTGACCGGGGGGAAAGTCAGCCCCAGCATTTT
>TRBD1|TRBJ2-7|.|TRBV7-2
CASSLGGQVHEQYF
TGTGCCAGCAGCTTAGGGGGACAGGTTCATGAGCAGTACTTC
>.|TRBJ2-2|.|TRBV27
CASTITGWDTGELFF
TGTGCCAGCACTATCACGGGGTGGGACACCGGGGAGCTGTTTTTT
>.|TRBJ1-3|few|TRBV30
CAWRGSGNTIYF
TGTGCCTGGAGGGGCTCTGGAAACACCATATATTTT
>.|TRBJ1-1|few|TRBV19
CASSIDSRNTEAFF
TGTGCCAGTAGTATAGATTCAAGGAACACTGAAGCTTTCTTT
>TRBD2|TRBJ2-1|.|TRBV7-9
CASSFSGRSYEQFF
TGTGCCAGCAGCTTTAGCGGGAGGTCCTATGAGCAGTTCTTC
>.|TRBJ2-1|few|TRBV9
CASSVGGTLYNEQFF
TGTGCCAGCAGCGTAGGCGGGACTCTATACAATGAGCAGTTCTTC
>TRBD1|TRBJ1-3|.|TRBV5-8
CASSQRQGATGNTIYF
TGTGCCAGCAGCCAAAGACAGGGAGCCACTGGAAACACCATATATTTT
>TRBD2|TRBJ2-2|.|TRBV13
CASSQGTSGTNTGELFF
TGTGCCAGCAGCCAGGGGACTAGCGGGACGAACACCGGGGAGCTGTTTTTT
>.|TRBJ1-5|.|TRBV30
CAWGVGRYSNQPQHF
TGTGCCTGGGGGGTGGGACGCTATAGCAATCAGCCCCAGCATTTT
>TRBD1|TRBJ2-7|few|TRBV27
CASSFGQGYEQYF
TGTGCCAGCAGTTTCGGACAGGGCTACGAGCAGTACTTC